The clone carrying this TCR beta chain is a singleton in its sample. What it binds is unknown. Only in-frame clones appear in the TCRdb table, and some are missing; sequencing was by immunoSEQ multiplex PCR. The profile shows tens of thousands of clones, roughly 84% of them singletons. Time point noted: week 47, end of study. All doses held 300 ug of mutant IDH1 20-mer peptide, with topical imiquimod. This sample was taken from a study of a mutant IDH1 vaccine in newly diagnosed glioma. Overall study results and limits: Vaccination elicited immune responses in approximately 92% of patients.

This material consisted of PBMCs, taken from a glioma patient whose treatment included an IDH1 peptide vaccine. This TCR was recovered from a woman aged 25 to 39 with glioma. Some clones in this sample may be carry-over from other donors' samples.

The CDR3 protein is CASSVGGETRDTQYF. In DNA form, the CDR3 reads TGTGCCAGCAGCGTAGGGGGCGAGACTAGGGATACGCAGTATTTT. The genes are TRBV9 and TRBJ2-3; D is perhaps TRBD2 (6 bases). The V gene's germline CDR1 is SGDLS and CDR2 YYNGEE. The CDR3 contains 15 residues. Trimming pared 0 bases from V and 6 bases from J, leaving 14 bases between.